This TCR beta chain was found in a study of blood T cell repertoires in COVID-19. The assay was immunoSEQ multiplex PCR, and TCRdb's table has in-frame clones only and misses some. The profile covers roughly 130,000 clones, with roughly 80% appearing a single time and less than 5% taken by the ten largest. This clone was observed a few times. Germline values: CDR1 SGDLS, CDR2 YYNGEE. Trimming removed 0 bases from V and 0 bases from J, with 7 bases in between. The CDR3 runs 15 residues. The chain combines TRBV9 with TRBJ1-3; D is uncertain. The sequenced sample was peripheral blood. This receptor was identified in a woman in her seventies with COVID-19, enrolled during active disease. The CDR3 coding sequence is TGTGCCAGCAGCGTAGCTGGCAGCTCTGGAAACACCATATATTTT. It is translated as CASSVAGSSGNTIYF. The full variable domain, in which reference TRBV9 and TRBJ1-3 provide the parts outside the CDR3, is DSGVTQTPKHLITATGQRVTLRCSPRSGDLSVYWYQQSLDQGLQFLIQYYNGEERAKGNILERFSAQQFPDLHSELNLSSLELGDSALYFCASSVAGSSGNTIYFGEGSWLTVV.